A single sample is the source of the 17 T cell receptor beta chains below, sequenced in a study of T-cell memory formation after mild COVID-19. TCRdb recomputed calls from the 5' RACE reads with MiXCR, one row per CDR3 protein. Among fewer than 450,000 distinct CDR3 sequences listed, about 21% were seen once. The sample taken for sequencing was PBMCs or a T cell subset sorted from them (not recorded which). The receptors shown here come from an adult woman who had mild COVID-19 (a few samples of this study predate the infection). Cell type and time point are not known.

This clonotype has just a few counts. This sequence joins TRBV19 and TRBJ2-7, with D unclear. The CDR3 has 13 amino acids. V was pared by 5 bases and J by 1 base, with 9 bases between. Germline assignment: CDR1 LNHDA and CDR2 SQIVND (reference sequence). In DNA form, the CDR3 reads TGTGCCAGTAGTGAAATAGTTTCCTACGAGCAGTACTTC. It yields the protein CASSEIVSYEQYF.

The J gene is TRBJ2-4, the V gene TRBV29-1; D is possibly TRBD1 (6 bases). V was trimmed by 8 bases and J by 7 bases, leaving 18 bases between them. Germline-derived CDR1 and CDR2 are SQVTM and ANQGSEA. This CDR3 comprises 13 residues. CDR3 sequence reads: CSCLQGASNIQYF. CDR3 DNA sequence: TGCAGCTGTCTACAGGGCGCCAGCAACATTCAGTACTTC.

This clonotype has a handful of counts. This chain uses TRBV24-1 with TRBJ1-1; 8 bases are a match to TRBD1. V lost 3 bases to trimming and J lost 3 bases; unmatched junction nucleotides: 5. Germline V gene data show CDR1 as KGHDR and CDR2 as SFDVKD. CDR3 size: 15 residues. The CDR3 spells CATSDPRGPDTEAFF. The CDR3 region has the DNA TGTGCCACCAGTGATCCCAGGGGGCCGGACACTGAAGCTTTCTTT.

This clonotype was observed a few times. The chain combines TRBV5-1 with TRBJ2-3; D is unresolved. V dropped 4 bases and J dropped 3 bases, with 9 bases sitting between them. The CDR3 is 13 amino acids. The germline V gene has CDR1 SGHRS and CDR2 YFSETQ. CDR3 protein: CASSDRVTDTQYF. CDR3 in DNA: TGCGCCAGCAGCGATAGGGTGACAGATACGCAGTATTTT.

This clonotype was seen a few times. V usage is TRBV20-1 and J usage is TRBJ2-5; TRBD2 matches at 13 bases. The germline CDR1 and CDR2 sequences are DFQATT and SNEGSKA (reference sequence). Trimming removed 3 bases from V and 7 bases from J; junction bases left unmatched: 11. CDR3 length: 16 amino acids. The CDR3 DNA sequence: TGCAGTGCTAGGATGACTAGCGGGGGGCTTGGATGGACCCAGTACTTC. This sequence encodes CSARMTSGGLGWTQYF.

CDR3: CASRRGAAGELFF. CDR3 DNA: TGTGCCAGCAGGAGGGGGGCAGCCGGGGAGCTGTTTTTT. The chain links TRBV12-3 or TRBV12-4 to TRBJ2-2; D could derive from TRBD1 or TRBD2 (6 bases each). V shed 6 bases and J shed 6 bases, with 11 bases lying between them. The CDR3 runs to 13 residues.

In this sample, this clonotype turned up a few times. This chain connects TRBV2 to TRBJ2-1; D gene unclear. CDR3 length: 12 residues. Trimming removed 2 bases at V and 8 bases at J, with 7 bases between. The germline CDR1 and CDR2 sequences are SNHLY and FYNNEI. The CDR3 DNA sequence: TGTGCCAGCAGTGAACAAGGCGATGAGCAGTTCTTC. It translates to CASSEQGDEQFF.

This clonotype has more than one count but fewer than ten. CDR3 residues: CASSDGSYGYTF. Here the CDR3 DNA reads TGTGCCAGCAGTGACGGATCCTATGGCTACACCTTC. The chain carries TRBV25-1 and TRBJ1-2; no clear D. CDR1 is MGHDK, CDR2 SYGVNS, per germline. Trimming left V 3 bases short and J 4 bases short, with 6 bases between. The CDR3 contains 12 residues.

The rearrangement joins TRBV5-1 to TRBJ1-1; D gene uncertain. The CDR3 consists of 13 residues. CDR1 SGHRS and CDR2 YFSETQ come from the germline V gene. V gave up 4 bases and J gave up 3 bases, with 10 bases separating them. The CDR3 bases are TGCGCCAGCAGCCTTAGAGAGGACACTGAAGCTTTCTTT. Its protein product is CASSLREDTEAFF.

In this sample, this clonotype turned up a few times. This chain uses TRBV7-9 with TRBJ2-3; 10 nucleotides align to TRBD2. Germline assignment: CDR1 SEHNR and CDR2 FQNEAQ (reference sequence). Trimming removed 4 bases from V and 3 bases from J; junction bases left unmatched: 4. The CDR3 spans 15 residues. CDR3 bases: TGTGCCAGCAGCTCAAAGGGACTAGCGACAGATACGCAGTATTTT. This sequence encodes CASSSKGLATDTQYF.

The chain links TRBV2 to TRBJ2-2; 7 nucleotides align to TRBD1. Germline loops: CDR1 SNHLY, CDR2 FYNNEI. The CDR3 is 14 amino acids. With V trimmed by 7 bases and J by 8 bases, 10 bases remained unmatched. DNA for the CDR3: TGTGCCAGCACCAGGTCTCAACAGGGGGGGGAGCTGTTTTTT. Protein: CASTRSQQGGELFF.

In this sample, this clonotype turned up a few times. The V call is TRBV7-9, the J call TRBJ2-3; D uncertain. Trimming left V 0 bases short and J 4 bases short, with 5 bases between. The germline gives CDR1 SEHNR, CDR2 FQNEAQ (reference sequence). The CDR3 is made up of 13 amino acids. The CDR3 coding sequence is TGTGCCAGCAGCTTAGCGAGGCCAGATACGCAGTATTTT. Its protein is CASSLARPDTQYF.

The sample holds one count of this clonotype. The rearrangement links TRBV29-1 to TRBJ2-1; possible D gene TRBD2, 5 bases. Germline-derived CDR1 and CDR2 are SQVTM and ANQGSEA. The CDR3 totals 14 residues. Between the trimmed V and J ends, which lost 5 bases and 5 bases, there was a span of 16 bases. The CDR3 nucleotides are TGCAGCGTTTGGACCCCACTCGGGGACAATGAGCAGTTCTTC. Amino acid sequence: CSVWTPLGDNEQFF.

In this sample, this clonotype turned up many times. This chain joins TRBV24-1 and TRBJ2-1; tentative D call: TRBD1 (5 bases). Germline V CDR1 and CDR2: KGHDR, SFDVKD. There are 17 residues in the CDR3. V was pared by 2 bases and J by 0 bases, with 13 bases between. In nucleotides, the CDR3 is TGTGCCACCAGTGATTCACAGGTCCAAAGCTCCTACAATGAGCAGTTCTTC. Translating it yields CATSDSQVQSSYNEQFF.

This clonotype was detected ten times or more. The chain combines TRBV2 with TRBJ1-1; the D gene is possibly TRBD1 (5 bases). Germline-derived CDR1 and CDR2 are SNHLY and FYNNEI. The CDR3 length is 16 residues. The V end was cut by 1 base, the J end by 2 bases, with 14 bases between. The DNA for the CDR3 is TGTGCCAGCAGTGAAGGGTTGGGGCGGAGTAACACTGAAGCTTTCTTT. Protein: CASSEGLGRSNTEAFF.

The table lists this clonotype with many counts. The chain links TRBV7-6 to TRBJ2-1; 9 nucleotides align to TRBD2. Germline V gene data show CDR1 as SGHVS and CDR2 as FNYEAQ. The CDR3 spans 15 residues. J was trimmed by 4 bases and V by 5 bases; bases with no gene match: 6. The CDR3 DNA reads as TGTGCCAGCAGCCCTCTAGCGGGGTCGTACAATGAGCAGTTCTTC. Translating gives CASSPLAGSYNEQFF.

This clonotype was found a few times. The CDR3 sequence is CASSVDRSPREQYF. CDR3 in DNA: TGTGCCAGCAGTGTAGACCGCAGCCCACGAGAGCAGTACTTC. V is TRBV2 and J is TRBJ2-7; D is unclear. The CDR3 is made up of 14 amino acids. CDR1 is SNHLY and CDR2 is FYNNEI in the germline V gene. Trimming pared 4 bases from V and 7 bases from J, leaving 17 bases between.